These 14 T cell receptor beta chains were sequenced from one sample in a study of Graves' ophthalmopathy and Graves' hyperthyroidism. CDR3 regions of TCR beta were amplified from RNA transcripts. In the first round, RT-PCR was carried out with HTBI primers, and a multiplex PCR formed the second round. TCRdb recomputed calls from the multiplex PCR reads with MiXCR, one row per CDR3 protein. Of approximately 410,000 distinct CDR3 sequences listed, 15% were seen once; the top ten hold approximately 7%. The sequenced material came from peripheral blood. These receptors were taken from a woman aged 18-29 years with stable Graves' hyperthyroidism.

V and J are TRBV6-5 and TRBJ1-2; D gene ambiguous. CDR3 length equals 14 residues. Germline assignment: CDR1 MNHEY and CDR2 SVGAGI. With 0 bases removed from V and 2 bases from J, the gap between germline ends came to 7 bases. The CDR3 sequence: CASSYSKANYGYTF. The CDR3 coding sequence is TGTGCCAGCAGTTACTCGAAGGCAAACTATGGCTACACCTTC.

In its sample, this clonotype was seen a few times. The chain links TRBV19 to TRBJ2-4, with D uncertain. Germline values: CDR1 LNHDA, CDR2 SQIVND (reference sequence). The CDR3 has 15 residues. With 3 bases removed from V and 1 base from J, the gap between germline ends came to 10 bases. The CDR3 sequence is CASSMFVTAKNIQYF. The CDR3 DNA is TGTGCCAGTAGTATGTTTGTGACGGCCAAAAACATTCAGTACTTC.

This clonotype was picked up many times. This chain joins TRBV6-1 and TRBJ2-7; 7 bases are shared with TRBD2. The V and J ends lost 5 bases and 7 bases, in that order; junction bases with no gene match: 14. The germline V gene encodes CDR1 MNHNS and CDR2 SASEGT. This CDR3 is built from 15 residues. This CDR3 is CASSSAGTTRAEQYF. Here the CDR3 DNA reads TGTGCCAGCAGTAGCGCCGGGACTACCCGTGCGGAGCAGTACTTC.

This clonotype was observed many times. This chain links TRBV4-1 with TRBJ1-1; TRBD1 matches at 8 bases. Unmatched junction bases numbered 9, after V lost 0 bases and J lost 3 bases. This CDR3 is built from 17 residues. CDR1 is MGHRA and CDR2 is YSYEKL in the germline V gene. The CDR3 spells CASSQEGQGAVYTEAFF. The CDR3 nucleotides read TGCGCCAGCAGCCAAGAGGGGCAGGGGGCCGTTTACACTGAAGCTTTCTTT.

J is TRBJ1-1 and V is TRBV25-1; tentatively, D is TRBD1 (6 bases). The CDR3 extends over 13 amino acids. Looked up from germline, CDR1 is MGHDK and CDR2 is SYGVNS. V was pared by 4 bases and J by 4 bases, with 10 bases between. Here the CDR3 reads CASSAGDTTEAFF. The CDR3 region has the DNA TGTGCCAGCAGTGCAGGGGATACCACTGAAGCTTTCTTT.

This rearrangement joins TRBV5-6 to TRBJ1-2; TRBD1 might be the D (5 bases). Germline lookup yields CDR1 SGHDT and CDR2 YYEEEE. CDR3 length equals 16 residues. Between the trimmed V and J ends, which lost 0 bases and 5 bases, there was a span of 17 bases. The CDR3, as DNA: TGTGCCAGCAGCTTGGCCAGGGTGGGTCTGAGGTATGGCTACACCTTC. This gives the protein CASSLARVGLRYGYTF.

This clonotype was counted ten times or more. V usage is TRBV19 and J usage is TRBJ1-5, with TRBD1 matching over 8 bases. CDR3 size: 16 residues. Per germline, CDR1 LNHDA and CDR2 SQIVND (reference sequence). With 5 bases clipped from V and 1 base from J, the junction kept 7 bases outside the gene matches. The CDR3 sequence: CASSSLTGVSNQPQHF. CDR3 DNA sequence: TGTGCCAGTAGTTCCTTGACAGGGGTGAGCAATCAGCCCCAGCATTTT.

This chain uses TRBV5-1 with TRBJ1-2; D is possibly TRBD1 (5 bases). The CDR3 contains 15 residues. Germline CDR1 reads SGHRS; CDR2 reads YFSETQ. Trimming shortened V by 4 bases and J by 8 bases, and 21 bases separated the two germline ends. The CDR3 nucleotides are TGCGCCAGCAGCGCTATTGCTGGGGGACGAGAGGGCTACACCTTC. This gives the protein CASSAIAGGREGYTF.

This clonotype has at least ten counts. The V and J genes are TRBV20-1 and TRBJ2-7; 9 bases agree with TRBD2. This CDR3 is built from 14 residues. V shed 5 bases, J shed 7 bases, and the junction held 12 bases outside the gene matches. The germline V gene encodes CDR1 DFQATT and CDR2 SNEGSKA (reference sequence). The CDR3 coding sequence is TGCAGTGCTCCCTTAGCGGGGGCCTCGGGGGAGCAGTACTTC. Translation: CSAPLAGASGEQYF.

This clonotype was recorded at least ten times. The rearrangement joins TRBV7-8 to TRBJ2-7; D possibly corresponds to TRBD2 (6 bases). In germline, CDR1 is SGHVS, CDR2 FQNEAQ. This CDR3 region has 16 residues. Trimming removed 5 bases at V and 6 bases at J, with 23 bases between. The CDR3 DNA is TGTGCCAGCAGCGCTACCCCCGGGACTGCGTGGGGCGAGCAGTACTTC. Residues: CASSATPGTAWGEQYF. The full variable domain, with the rest looked up from reference TRBV7-8 and TRBJ2-7, is GAGVSQSPRYKVAKRGQDVALRCDPISGHVSLFWYQQALGQGPEFLTYFQNEAQLDKSGLPSDRFFAERPEGSVSTLKIQRTQQEDSAVYLCASSATPGTAWGEQYFGPGTRLTVT.

This clonotype was seen only a few times. The CDR3 reads CASSLRLPVGHTEAFF. The CDR3, as DNA: TGTGCCAGCAGCTTACGACTTCCCGTAGGGCACACTGAAGCTTTCTTT. This chain connects TRBV7-9 to TRBJ1-1; D call uncertain. Germline V gene sequence: CDR1 SEHNR, CDR2 FQNEAQ (reference sequence). Trimming stripped 2 bases from V and 3 bases from J, with 16 bases between. The CDR3 covers 16 residues.

This clonotype was counted many times. The rearrangement links TRBV11-2 to TRBJ1-1; D call uncertain. Trimming took 2 bases from V and 7 from J, leaving 8 bases between them. CDR3 length: 12 residues. The germline V gene encodes CDR1 SGHAT and CDR2 FQNNGV. CDR3 sequence: CASSLIQSEAFF. CDR3 DNA: TGTGCCAGCAGCTTAATACAAAGTGAAGCTTTCTTT.

The table lists this clonotype with many counts. The V gene is TRBV11-2, the J gene TRBJ1-2, with D hard to call. The CDR3 is made up of 16 amino acids. From germline, CDR1 is SGHAT and CDR2 FQNNGV. Trimming took 2 bases from V and 0 from J, leaving 13 bases between them. The CDR3 reads CASSLHYRGTNYGYTF. CDR3 DNA: TGTGCCAGCAGCTTACACTACCGGGGAACTAACTATGGCTACACCTTC.

This clonotype was recorded at least ten times. The genes are TRBV20-1 and TRBJ1-1; D remains unclear. CDR1 is DFQATT and CDR2 is SNEGSKA in the germline V gene (reference sequence). The CDR3 loop spans 15 amino acids. The V and J ends lost 3 bases and 1 base respectively, with 15 bases between them. CDR3 DNA: TGCAGTGCTAGTATGGGCCCATTAGGGAACACTGAAGCTTTCTTT. Translated, it gives CSASMGPLGNTEAFF.